The source of this T cell receptor beta chain is a study of Graves' ophthalmopathy and Graves' hyperthyroidism. As for the study in general: Before any treatment was given, at initial diagnosis, peripheral blood was collected.

Amplification targeted the TCR beta CDR3 regions, with RNA transcripts as the source material. Scientists carried out first-round RT-PCR using HTBI primers and then a second-round multiplex PCR. TCRdb redid the calling of the multiplex PCR reads with MiXCR, one entry per CDR3 protein. The table has roughly 160,000 distinct CDR3 sequences, 30% to 45% seen once. Germline loops: CDR1 MDHEN, CDR2 SYDVKM. The CDR3 loop spans 13 amino acids. V lost 1 base and J lost 6, with 10 bases in between. Under 3 months in duration, the ophthalmopathy in affected donors had moderate-to-severe activity, CAS ≥3 and NOSPECS ≥4. PBMCs had their origin in fresh peripheral blood (roughly 9.3 ml).

Sequenced material: peripheral blood. The V and J genes are TRBV28 and TRBJ2-7; D unclear. The clonotype originates from a woman between 40 and 55 years old with Graves' ophthalmopathy. Here the CDR3 DNA reads TGTGCCAGCAGTTTATCCCCTCATTCCGAGCAGTACTTC. Its protein is CASSLSPHSEQYF.